Listed below are T cell receptor beta chains from one sample, sequenced in a study of long-term antiretroviral therapy in people with HIV. Some clones are missing from TCRdb's copy, which holds only in-frame ones; the method was immunoSEQ multiplex PCR. The sample yields 20,000 or so clones, around three quarters seen once. The sample consisted of unsorted PBMCs, taken 2.9 years after starting antiretroviral therapy. The receptors come from a woman in her 30s with HIV. Both conserved end residues are part of each CDR3. The order of the fields is clone size, D gene, V gene, J gene, CDR3 DNA, CDR3 protein. A D gene is named only where the DNA matches it firmly. Clone size is stated in some rows and not others, as once, few, many or a class when expanded.

>-|-|TRBV5-1|TRBJ2-1
TGCGCCAGCAGCTTGTACAGGTCCTACAATGAGCAGTTCTTC
CASSLYRSYNEQFF
>-|-|TRBV9|TRBJ2-7
TGTGCCAGCAGCGTAGGCGGCAGCTCCTACGAGCAGTACTTC
CASSVGGSSYEQYF
>-|TRBD1|TRBV18|TRBJ1-1
TGTGCCAGCTCACCCGACAGGGCGAACACTGAAGCTTTCTTT
CASSPDRANTEAFF
>-|-|TRBV5-6|TRBJ1-3
TGTGCCAGCAGCTTGCTGGGACTGAGCTCTGGAAACACCATATATTTT
CASSLLGLSSGNTIYF
>-|-|TRBV6-5|TRBJ1-2
TGTGCCAGCAGTTACTCGATTAGGGGGTTCTATGGCTACACCTTC
CASSYSIRGFYGYTF
>-|-|TRBV2|TRBJ1-3
TGTGCCAGCAGTGAAGAAGGGACAATTGGAAACACCATATATTTT
CASSEEGTIGNTIYF
>few|-|TRBV27|TRBJ1-2
TGTGCCAGCAGTTCCTATCTTAACTATGGCTACACCTTC
CASSSYLNYGYTF
>once|-|TRBV30|TRBJ1-5
TGTGCCTGGAGTGTACAGAGGGAGGGATCTCAGCCCCAGCATTTT
CAWSVQREGSQPQHF
>-|TRBD1|TRBV18|TRBJ1-6
TGTGCCAGCTCACTACAGGGGAGAGGGGATTCACCCCTCCACTTT
CASSLQGRGDSPLHF
>few|-|TRBV5-8|TRBJ2-1
TGTGCCAGCAGTATCGGAGGAGCCTCCTACAATGAGCAGTTCTTC
CASSIGGASYNEQFF
>few|-|TRBV15|TRBJ1-2
TGTGCCACCAGCAGACCCATGAAATGGGCCCAAGACCACTATGGCTACACCTTC
CATSRPMKWAQDHYGYTF
>-|-|TRBV6-1|TRBJ1-2
TGTGCCAGCAGTGAAAACAGGGACTATGGCTACACCTTC
CASSENRDYGYTF
>-|-|TRBV2|TRBJ2-7
TGTGCCAGCAGGAAAGAACAGGGTCCCTACGAGCAGTACTTC
CASRKEQGPYEQYF
>-|-|TRBV30|TRBJ1-3
TGTGCCTGGGGGTCGGCTGGAAACACCATATATTTT
CAWGSAGNTIYF
>once|TRBD1|TRBV2|TRBJ1-5
TGTGCCAGCAGTGAGCTACCCGGGACAGGGGGCAATCAGCCCCAGCATTTT
CASSELPGTGGNQPQHF
>once|-|TRBV4-1|TRBJ1-2
TGCGCCAGCAGCCAAGATGGGGGCAACTATGGCTACACCTTC
CASSQDGGNYGYTF
>-|-|TRBV6-5|TRBJ2-1
TGTGCCAGCAGAACGGGGGACTCCTTTTACAATGAGCAGTTCTTC
CASRTGDSFYNEQFF
>-|-|TRBV7-2|TRBJ2-3
TGTGCCAGCAGCCCGATAGATACGCAGTATTTT
CASSPIDTQYF
>-|-|TRBV5-1|TRBJ2-5
TGCGCCAGCAGCTTGGGGGTCCTCCCCACCCTCCAAGAGACCCAGTACTTC
CASSLGVLPTLQETQYF
>-|-|TRBV5-8|TRBJ2-6
TGTGCCAGCAGCTTGGTGAGGGGGGCGTTGATCTCTGGGGCCAACGTCCTGACTTTC
CASSLVRGALISGANVLTF
>-|TRBD1|TRBV6-5|TRBJ2-2
TGTGCCAGCAGTTACTCTATAGGACAGGGCACCGGGGAGCTGTTTTTT
CASSYSIGQGTGELFF
>-|-|TRBV6-6|TRBJ2-7
TGTGCCAGCAGTTCGGGTCTCGAGCAGTACTTC
CASSSGLEQYF
>-|-|TRBV25-1|TRBJ2-5
TGTGCCAGCGCCTTGGTGGAGACCCAGTACTTC
CASALVETQYF
>-|-|TRBV5-8|TRBJ2-3
TGTGCCAGCAGCTTGGTTAGTCTAGGGGGCACAGATACGCAGTATTTT
CASSLVSLGGTDTQYF
>once|-|TRBV6-1|TRBJ1-1
TGTGCCAGCACTGGAAGCGGGGTTGAAGCTTTCTTT
CASTGSGVEAFF
>-|-|TRBV4-1|TRBJ1-1
TGCGCCAGCACCCTCTTATTCAGGGATTTCACTGAAGCTTTCTTT
CASTLLFRDFTEAFF
>once|-|TRBV27|TRBJ1-4
TGTGCCAGCAAAGGAGCAACTAATGAAAAACTGTTTTTT
CASKGATNEKLFF
>once|TRBD1|TRBV25-1|TRBJ1-4
TGTGCCAGCAGTCCCACAGGGGGCCCCATTAGCGGAAAACTGTTTTTT
CASSPTGGPISGKLFF